This entry concerns a single T cell receptor (beta chain). These data are taken from a study of blood T cell repertoires in COVID-19. Background on the study: Collection of acute and convalescent COVID-19 samples took place in the United States, Italy and Spain. PBMCs, B-cell-depleted T cells, or T cells provided the cDNA or gDNA that made up the material.

Original processing notes: Amplified reference gene primers provided the basis for estimating nucleated cell counts. Profiled with immunoSEQ multiplex PCR; TCRdb holds only in-frame clones, not every one. From that table come the V and J calls and clone size; the DNA was used to work out D and trimming. The data hold 200,000 or so clones, with less than 90% observed a single time. The length of the CDR3 is 15 residues. Trimming pared 4 bases from V and 0 bases from J, leaving 12 bases between. Germline V gives CDR1 SGHDT, CDR2 YYEEEE. The source of this sequence is a man in his 70s with active or convalescent COVID-19. Input material: peripheral blood. The chain has TRBV5-6 and TRBJ2-3; D possibly corresponds to TRBD2 (6 bases). CDR3 residues: CASSRGWSSTDTQYF. Here the CDR3 DNA reads TGTGCCAGCAGCCGGGGGTGGTCTAGCACAGATACGCAGTATTTT.